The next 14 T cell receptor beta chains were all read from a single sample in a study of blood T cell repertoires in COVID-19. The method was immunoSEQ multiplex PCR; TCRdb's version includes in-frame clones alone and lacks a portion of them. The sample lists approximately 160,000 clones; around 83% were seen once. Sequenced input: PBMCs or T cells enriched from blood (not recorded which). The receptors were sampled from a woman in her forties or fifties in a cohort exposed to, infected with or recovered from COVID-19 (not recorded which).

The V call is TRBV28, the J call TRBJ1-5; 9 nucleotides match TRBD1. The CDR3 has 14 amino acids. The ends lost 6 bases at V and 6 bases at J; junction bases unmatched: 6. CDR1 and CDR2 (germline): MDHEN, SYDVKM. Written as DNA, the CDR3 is TGTGCCAGCAGGGGGACAGGGCCGGTTCAGCCCCAGCATTTT. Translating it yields CASRGTGPVQPQHF.

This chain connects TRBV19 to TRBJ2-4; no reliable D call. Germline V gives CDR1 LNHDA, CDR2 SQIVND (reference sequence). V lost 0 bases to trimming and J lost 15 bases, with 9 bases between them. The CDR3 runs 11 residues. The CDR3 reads CASSIDRYRYF. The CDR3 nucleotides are TGTGCCAGTAGTATAGATCGGTACAGGTACTTC.

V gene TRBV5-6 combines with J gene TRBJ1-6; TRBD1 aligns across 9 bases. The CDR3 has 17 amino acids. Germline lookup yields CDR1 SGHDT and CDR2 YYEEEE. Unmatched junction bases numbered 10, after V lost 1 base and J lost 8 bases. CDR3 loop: CASSLFGTGSFDSPLHF. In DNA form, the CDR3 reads TGTGCCAGCAGCTTGTTTGGGACAGGGTCTTTTGATTCACCCCTCCACTTT.

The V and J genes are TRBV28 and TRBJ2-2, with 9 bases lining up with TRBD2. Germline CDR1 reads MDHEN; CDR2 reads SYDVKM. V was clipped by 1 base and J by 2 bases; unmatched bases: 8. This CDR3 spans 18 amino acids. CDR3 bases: TGTGCCAGCAGTTTATTAGCGGGGGCCCTGCTAAACACCGGGGAGCTGTTTTTT. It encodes CASSLLAGALLNTGELFF. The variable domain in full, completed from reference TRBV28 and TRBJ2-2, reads DVKVTQSSRYLVKRTGEKVFLECVQDMDHENMFWYRQDPGLGLRLIYFSYDVKMKEKGDIPEGYSVSREKKERFSLILESASTNQTSMYLCASSLLAGALLNTGELFFGEGSRLTVL.

Here the CDR3 DNA reads TGTGCCAGCAGCCACCCCCCAGCGGGAGGGCGATACAATGAGCAGTTCTTC. Amino acids: CASSHPPAGGRYNEQFF. The chain links TRBV7-2 to TRBJ2-1, with 10 bases aligning to TRBD2. The trim removed 5 bases at V and 4 bases at J, leaving 11 bases unmatched. Germline CDR1 SGHTA, CDR2 FQGNSA. The CDR3 runs to 17 residues.

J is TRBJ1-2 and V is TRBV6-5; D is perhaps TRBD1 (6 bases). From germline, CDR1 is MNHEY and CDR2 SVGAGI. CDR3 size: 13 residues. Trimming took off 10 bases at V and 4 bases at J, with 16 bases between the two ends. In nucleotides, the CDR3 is TGTGCCACCATGGGGACATTATCCTATGGCTACACCTTC. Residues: CATMGTLSYGYTF.

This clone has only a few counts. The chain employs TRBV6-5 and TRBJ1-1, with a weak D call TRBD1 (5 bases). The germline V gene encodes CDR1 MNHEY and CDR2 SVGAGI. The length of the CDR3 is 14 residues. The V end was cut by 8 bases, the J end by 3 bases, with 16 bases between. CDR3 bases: TGTGCCAGCGAAATGGGGGGAGGGGACACTGAAGCTTTCTTT. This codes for CASEMGGGDTEAFF.

CDR3 in DNA: TGCAGTGCATCGGACAGCTATGGCTACACCTTC. Protein sequence: CSASDSYGYTF. The chain carries TRBV20-1 and TRBJ1-2, with D possibly matching TRBD1 (6 bases). The V end lost 6 bases, the J end lost 4 bases, and 9 bases lay between the germline ends. The CDR3 totals 11 residues. Germline CDR1 is DFQATT and CDR2 is SNEGSKA (reference sequence).

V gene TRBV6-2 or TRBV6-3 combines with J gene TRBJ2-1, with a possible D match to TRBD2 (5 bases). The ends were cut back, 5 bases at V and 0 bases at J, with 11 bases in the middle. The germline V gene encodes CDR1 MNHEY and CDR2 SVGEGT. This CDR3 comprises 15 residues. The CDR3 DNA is TGTGCCAGCAGTCCAACTAGAGTCTCCTACAATGAGCAGTTCTTC. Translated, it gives CASSPTRVSYNEQFF.

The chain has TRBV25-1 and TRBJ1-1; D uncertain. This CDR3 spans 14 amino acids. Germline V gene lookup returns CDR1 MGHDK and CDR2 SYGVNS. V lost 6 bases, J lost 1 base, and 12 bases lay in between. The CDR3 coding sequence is TGTGCCAGCAGCCCCCCCCGGAGGAACACTGAAGCTTTCTTT. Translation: CASSPPRRNTEAFF.

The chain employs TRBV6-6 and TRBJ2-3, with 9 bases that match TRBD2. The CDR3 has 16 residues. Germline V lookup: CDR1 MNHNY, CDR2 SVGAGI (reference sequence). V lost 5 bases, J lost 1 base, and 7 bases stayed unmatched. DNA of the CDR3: TGTGCCAGCAGTCCGGGACTAGCTGATGGCACAGATACGCAGTATTTT. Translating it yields CASSPGLADGTDTQYF.

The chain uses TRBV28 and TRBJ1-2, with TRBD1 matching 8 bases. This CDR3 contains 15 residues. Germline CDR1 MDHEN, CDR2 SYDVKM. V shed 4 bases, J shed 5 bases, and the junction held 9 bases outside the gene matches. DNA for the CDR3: TGTGCCAGCAGTTCAGGACAGGGCTTAGGGTATGGCTACACCTTC. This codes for CASSSGQGLGYGYTF.

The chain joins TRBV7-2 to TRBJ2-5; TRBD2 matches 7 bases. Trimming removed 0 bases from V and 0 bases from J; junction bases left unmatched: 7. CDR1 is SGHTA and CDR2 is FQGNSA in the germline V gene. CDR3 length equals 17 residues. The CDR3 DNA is TGTGCCAGCAGCTTAGCACCGGGACTACAGTACCAAGAGACCCAGTACTTC. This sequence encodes CASSLAPGLQYQETQYF.

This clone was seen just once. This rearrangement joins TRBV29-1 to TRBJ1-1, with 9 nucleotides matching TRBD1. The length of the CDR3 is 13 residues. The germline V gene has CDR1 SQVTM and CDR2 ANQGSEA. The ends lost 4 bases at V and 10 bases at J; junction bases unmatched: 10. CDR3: CSVGEQGAERAFF. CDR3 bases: TGCAGCGTTGGTGAACAGGGGGCAGAGAGAGCTTTCTTT. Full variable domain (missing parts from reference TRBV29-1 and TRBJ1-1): SAVISQKPSRDICQRGTSLTIQCQVDSQVTMMFWYRQQPGQSLTLIATANQGSEATYESGFVIDKFPISRPNLTFSTLTVSNMSPEDSSIYLCSVGEQGAERAFFGQGTRLTVV.